A single sample is the source of the 27 T cell receptor beta chains below, sequenced in a study of control samples from healthy donors and cancer patients. Clones were read by immunoSEQ multiplex PCR, and TCRdb kept only the in-frame ones, dropping some. The table lists about 95,000 clones, roughly 90% of them singletons. The material sequenced was blood. These receptors originate from a young woman in good health.

As to this clone: This specimen includes other DNA sequences encoding the same CDR3. This rearrangement joins TRBV5-1 to TRBJ1-2; 8 bases line up with TRBD1. The length of the CDR3 is 14 residues. Germline CDR1 reads SGHRS; CDR2 reads YFSETQ. V trimming: 0 bases; J trimming: 5 bases; junction bases outside the gene matches: 3. The CDR3: CASSLGDRGYGYTF. Written as DNA, the CDR3 is TGCGCCAGCAGCTTGGGCGACAGGGGATATGGCTACACCTTC. The full variable domain, its missing parts supplied by reference TRBV5-1 and TRBJ1-2, is KAGVTQTPRYLIKTRGQQVTLSCSPISGHRSVSWYQQTPGQGLQFLFEYFSETQRNKGNFPGRFSGRQFSNSRSEMNVSTLELGDSALYLCASSLGDRGYGYTFGSGTRLTVV.

To note about this clone: The germline gene is not matched at one end of the junction; a read error may be the cause. This chain links TRBV6-1 with TRBJ1-6; D not resolved. The CDR3 runs to 15 residues. Germline assignment: CDR1 MNHNS and CDR2 SASEGT. CDR3 in DNA: TGTGCCGGCAGTGACGCTTTAGGTAGCAATTCACCCCTCCACTTT. It is translated as CAGSDALGSNSPLHF.

The V gene is TRBV6-1, the J gene TRBJ1-1; perhaps TRBD1 as D (5 bases). CDR1 and CDR2 from the germline V gene are MNHNS and SASEGT. V shed 2 bases and J shed 3 bases, with 19 bases lying between them. CDR3 size: 17 residues. This CDR3 reads CASSEPANWGWDTEAFF. CDR3 nucleotides: TGTGCCAGCAGTGAACCGGCGAATTGGGGCTGGGACACTGAAGCTTTCTTT.

This rearrangement joins TRBV9 to TRBJ1-3, with TRBD1 identical over 9 bases. This CDR3 is built from 15 residues. Trimming took 0 bases from V and 4 from J; bases not matched to a gene: 2. Germline V CDR1 and CDR2: SGDLS, YYNGEE. The CDR3 is CASSVEQGAGNTIYF. The CDR3 DNA is TGTGCCAGCAGCGTAGAACAGGGGGCAGGAAACACCATATATTTT.

This clone showed up just a few times. V gene TRBV5-6 combines with J gene TRBJ2-7; TRBD2 matches at 8 bases. The V gene's germline CDR1 is SGHDT and CDR2 YYEEEE. This CDR3 contains 15 residues. V was pared by 4 bases and J by 2 bases, with 8 bases of the junction left unmatched. The CDR3 region is CASSLTPGGAYEQYF. The CDR3 DNA reads as TGTGCCAGCAGCCTGACTCCGGGGGGGGCCTACGAGCAGTACTTC.

Here the CDR3 reads CASSYGLAGGHNEQFF. DNA of the CDR3: TGTGCCAGCAGCTATGGCTTGGCGGGAGGTCACAATGAGCAGTTCTTC. The V call is TRBV6-6, the J call TRBJ2-1, with 8 positions matching TRBD2. The CDR3 extends over 16 amino acids. The germline V gene has CDR1 MNHNY and CDR2 SVGAGI (reference sequence). V gave up 6 bases and J gave up 5 bases; unmatched junction bases: 12.

This clone has just one count. This chain joins TRBV30 and TRBJ1-2, with 7 bases aligning to TRBD1. The CDR3 runs to 12 residues. Trimming at V came to 5 bases and at J to 10 bases, leaving 10 bases not matched to a gene. Germline lookup yields CDR1 GTSNPN and CDR2 SVGIG (reference sequence). CDR3 loop: CAWRTTGLDYTF. CDR3 coding DNA: TGTGCCTGGCGTACGACAGGGTTGGACTACACCTTC.

The chain joins TRBV27 to TRBJ2-7, with 7 positions matching TRBD2. Germline CDR1 reads MNHEY; CDR2 reads SMNVEV (reference sequence). This CDR3 has 15 residues. V trimming: 8 bases; J trimming: 3 bases; junction bases outside the gene matches: 13. The CDR3 reads CASALGRLADYEQYF. The CDR3 coding sequence is TGTGCCAGCGCCCTAGGGAGGCTAGCGGACTACGAGCAGTACTTC.

To note about this clone: Other DNA variants within this sample encode the same CDR3. The J gene is TRBJ1-1, the V gene TRBV7-3; D is perhaps TRBD1 (6 bases). CDR3 length: 14 amino acids. Germline CDR1 is SGHTA and CDR2 is FQGTGA. V dropped 0 bases and J dropped 2 bases, with 7 bases sitting between them. In DNA, the CDR3 is TGTGCCAGCAGCTTAACAGGGGGTAACACTGAAGCTTTCTTT. It specifies CASSLTGGNTEAFF.

This clone was recorded a few times. The rearrangement uses TRBV5-1 and TRBJ1-4; perhaps TRBD1 as D (5 bases). Trimming removed 0 bases at V and 8 bases at J, with 14 bases between. The CDR3 has 15 residues. CDR1 and CDR2 from the germline V gene are SGHRS and YFSETQ. CDR3 sequence reads: CASSLDQGVSEKLFF. CDR3 bases: TGCGCCAGCAGCTTGGATCAGGGTGTGTCGGAAAAACTGTTTTTT.

The chain employs TRBV5-5 and TRBJ2-3, with 9 bases that match TRBD1. The junction had 7 bases not matched to a gene; V was cut back by 4 bases and J by 4 bases. Germline assignment: CDR1 SGHKS and CDR2 YYEKEE (reference sequence). The CDR3 contains 15 residues. The CDR3 is CASSDWTGDPDTQYF. The CDR3 DNA sequence: TGTGCCAGCAGCGACTGGACAGGGGACCCAGATACGCAGTATTTT.

On this clone: One junction end disagrees with the germline gene, perhaps due to a read error. This chain uses TRBV11-1 with TRBJ2-4; the D gene is possibly TRBD2 (5 bases). Germline CDR1 SGHAT, CDR2 FQDESV (reference sequence). The CDR3 is 13 amino acids. In DNA, the CDR3 is TGTGCCAGCAGCTTTGGCGAGGCGGGCATTCGGTACTTC. This gives the protein CASSFGEAGIRYF.

V and J are TRBV4-1 and TRBJ2-7; weak D call: TRBD1 (6 bases). In germline, CDR1 is MGHRA, CDR2 YSYEKL. V was pared by 4 bases and J by 4 bases, with 11 bases between. This CDR3 has 13 residues. The CDR3 coding sequence is TGCGCCAGCAGCCTCCAACAGGGATACGAGCAGTACTTC. Residues: CASSLQQGYEQYF.

The chain recombines TRBV7-2 with TRBJ2-6; 8 bases map to TRBD1. Germline-derived CDR1 and CDR2 are SGHTA and FQGNSA. J gave up 2 bases and V 5 bases, and 2 bases lay outside the gene matches. The CDR3 totals 15 residues. The CDR3 DNA sequence: TGTGCCAGCAGCCCAGGGGGCACTGGGGCCAACGTCCTGACTTTC. Translation gives CASSPGGTGANVLTF.

The chain joins TRBV6-5 to TRBJ2-1; D gene ambiguous. Germline V lookup: CDR1 MNHEY, CDR2 SVGAGI. The CDR3 runs 14 residues. The ends were cut back, 4 bases at V and 1 base at J, with 8 bases in the middle. CDR3 sequence (DNA): TGTGCCAGCAGTTTAGCTGCGTCCTACAATGAGCAGTTCTTC. This translates into CASSLAASYNEQFF.

The chain employs TRBV30 and TRBJ1-5; D remains unclear. CDR1 and CDR2 from the germline V gene are GTSNPN and SVGIG (reference sequence). V dropped 2 bases and J dropped 2 bases, with 10 bases sitting between them. The CDR3 has 14 residues. This CDR3 is CAWSQGRGNQPQHF. The CDR3 coding sequence is TGTGCCTGGAGTCAAGGGCGGGGCAATCAGCCCCAGCATTTT. Combining the CDR3 with reference TRBV30 and TRBJ1-5 gives the whole variable domain SQTIHQWPATLVQPVGSPLSLECTVEGTSNPNLYWYRQAAGRGLQLLFYSVGIGQISSEVPQNLSASRPQDRQFILSSKKLLLSDSGFYLCAWSQGRGNQPQHFGDGTRLSIL.

The chain combines TRBV10-1 with TRBJ2-7; 8 bases are shared with TRBD1. Germline V gives CDR1 WNHNN, CDR2 SYGVQD (reference sequence). The CDR3 has 15 amino acids. V was clipped by 5 bases and J by 5 bases; unmatched bases: 11. The CDR3 reads CASSSGQGGIHEQYF. The CDR3, as DNA: TGCGCCAGCAGTTCCGGACAGGGAGGAATCCACGAGCAGTACTTC.

This chain uses TRBV24-1 with TRBJ2-3; no firm D call. The ends were cut back, 5 bases at V and 5 bases at J, with 10 bases in the middle. CDR3 length equals 13 residues. Germline CDR1 KGHDR, CDR2 SFDVKD. The CDR3 DNA is TGTGCCACCAGTGTCCTCGGCCAAGATACGCAGTATTTT. This encodes CATSVLGQDTQYF.

The genes are TRBV7-2 and TRBJ1-5; perhaps TRBD1 as D (6 bases). The CDR3 runs to 15 residues. CDR1 is SGHTA, CDR2 FQGNSA, per germline. Trimming stripped 1 base from V and 6 bases from J, with 13 bases between. As DNA, the CDR3 is TGTGCCAGCAGCTTAGTCGACAGGCAAGGTCAGCCCCAGCATTTT. It codes for CASSLVDRQGQPQHF. The full variable domain, rest sourced from reference TRBV7-2 and TRBJ1-5, is GAGVSQSPSNKVTEKGKDVELRCDPISGHTALYWYRQSLGQGLEFLIYFQGNSAPDKSGLPSDRFSAERTGGSVSTLTIQRTQQEDSAVYLCASSLVDRQGQPQHFGDGTRLSIL.

The chain recombines TRBV29-1 with TRBJ1-3; no firm D call. The CDR3 length is 14 residues. The V and J ends lost 4 bases and 0 bases respectively, with 10 bases between them. The germline CDR1 and CDR2 sequences are SQVTM and ANQGSEA. The CDR3 DNA reads TGCAGCGTTGTCAGGAGAGCCTCTGGAAACACCATATATTTT. It codes for CSVVRRASGNTIYF.

This rearrangement joins TRBV7-8 to TRBJ2-7; D not resolved. V lost 1 base and J lost 6, with 7 bases in between. Germline V lookup: CDR1 SGHVS, CDR2 FQNEAQ. This CDR3 is 12 amino acids long. Here the CDR3 reads CASSLDGREQYF. The DNA of the CDR3 is TGTGCCAGCAGCTTAGACGGCCGCGAGCAGTACTTC.

This chain links TRBV18 with TRBJ1-5, with D maybe TRBD1 (5 bases). Trimming pared 3 bases from V and 0 bases from J, leaving 9 bases between. CDR1 and CDR2 (germline): KGHSH, LQKENI. CDR3 length: 15 amino acids. CDR3 region: CASSPGTVSNQPQHF. Written as DNA, the CDR3 is TGTGCCAGCTCACCGGGGACGGTTAGCAATCAGCCCCAGCATTTT.

The V gene is TRBV7-9, the J gene TRBJ1-1; a weak D match, TRBD1 (6 bases). CDR1 and CDR2 (germline): SEHNR, FQNEAQ (reference sequence). V dropped 5 bases and J dropped 1 base, with 17 bases sitting between them. This CDR3 spans 16 amino acids. CDR3 protein: CASSHRRGPGNTEAFF. The CDR3 coding sequence is TGTGCCAGCAGCCACCGCAGGGGCCCGGGGAACACTGAAGCTTTCTTT. Full variable domain (missing parts from reference TRBV7-9 and TRBJ1-1): DTGVSQNPRHKITKRGQNVTFRCDPISEHNRLYWYRQTLGQGPEFLTYFQNEAQLEKSRLLSDRFSAERPKGSFSTLEIQRTEQGDSAMYLCASSHRRGPGNTEAFFGQGTRLTVV.

DNA of the CDR3: TGCGCCAGCAGCCCGGGACAGGCTTCCTACGAGCAGTACTTC. This encodes CASSPGQASYEQYF. The V and J genes are TRBV4-1 and TRBJ2-7; TRBD1 matches at 8 bases. V shed 4 bases, J shed 1 base, and the junction held 3 bases outside the gene matches. Germline V gene lookup returns CDR1 MGHRA and CDR2 YSYEKL. This CDR3 region has 14 residues.

The chain employs TRBV6-1 and TRBJ1-4, with TRBD1 as a possible D gene (6 bases). The CDR3 has 14 residues. Germline V gene sequence: CDR1 MNHNS, CDR2 SASEGT. V lost 1 base and J lost 7, with 10 bases in between. The CDR3 is CASSEGQGSEKLFF. In DNA form, the CDR3 reads TGTGCCAGCAGTGAAGGGCAGGGGAGTGAAAAACTGTTTTTT.

This clone was seen once. The chain combines TRBV30 with TRBJ2-7; 9 bases map to TRBD2. CDR1 GTSNPN and CDR2 SVGIG come from the germline V gene (reference sequence). CDR3 length equals 15 residues. V dropped 5 bases and J dropped 2; count of bases not matched to a gene: 10. CDR3 in DNA: TGTGCCTGGGGGGAGGGGGCTAGCGGGACCTACGAGCAGTACTTC. Translating it yields CAWGEGASGTYEQYF.

The chain has TRBV5-1 and TRBJ2-3, with TRBD2 as a possible D gene (6 bases). Germline assignment: CDR1 SGHRS and CDR2 YFSETQ. The V and J ends lost 3 bases and 5 bases respectively, with 10 bases between them. The CDR3 extends over 13 amino acids. The CDR3 DNA sequence: TGCGCCAGCAGCTCATCCGGGAGAGATACGCAGTATTTT. This codes for CASSSSGRDTQYF.